This TCR beta chain was observed in a study of post-analysis software for immune sequencing data. On the study more broadly: Patients with relapsing-remitting, secondary progressive and progressive-relapsing multiple sclerosis courses were all represented. Findings of the study overall: Comparison with controls showed significantly lower normalized Chao1 diversity in multiple sclerosis patients. Batch-mates among the samples co-clustered strongly by F measure. Patients showed TRBV5-6, TRBV5-1 and TRBV20-1 among four to six TRBV segments more frequent than in controls.

The CDR3 runs 17 residues. With V trimmed by 4 bases and J by 5 bases, 13 bases remained unmatched. Germline V gene data show CDR1 as DFQATT and CDR2 as SNEGSKA (reference sequence). With respect to this clonotype: Its antigen is undetermined.

Sequencing libraries made from TCR beta cDNA carried unique molecular identifiers. Roughly 500,000 cDNA molecules were obtained per 1 to 10 million input T cells. Using its own MiXCR run on the PCR reads, TCRdb lists one record per CDR3 protein. This table holds 740,000 or so distinct CDR3 sequences, 53% found once. This chain connects TRBV20-1 to TRBJ2-1, with 11 bases matching TRBD2. The sequence derives from a girl between 5 and 17 years old with multiple sclerosis. Sequencing input: blood. The CDR3 here is CSAIGPGSSGGNNEQFF. Written as DNA, the CDR3 is TGCAGTGCTATAGGCCCCGGTTCTAGCGGGGGGAACAATGAGCAGTTCTTC.